This T cell receptor (beta chain) came from a study of response to subunit inactivated influenza vaccine. The germline V gene encodes CDR1 ENHRY and CDR2 SYGVKD. The length of the CDR3 is 14 residues. Trimming left V 11 bases short and J 6 bases short, with 20 bases between. One entry per CDR3 protein, called by TCRdb with MiXCR from the RT-PCR reads. The table has 500,000 or so distinct CDR3 sequences, about 15% seen once; the top ten hold over 2.5%. Study conclusions and caveats: With each seasonal influenza vaccination, the authors suggested, few new T cells are recruited.

Details on this clonotype: What it recognizes is unknown.

This TCR came from a man aged 50-75 years who received an inactivated influenza vaccine. The material was CD4+ T cells sorted from PBMCs, obtained around 25 months after vaccination. The chain couples TRBV10-3 to TRBJ2-1; possibly TRBD1 for D (6 bases). The CDR3 loop reads CAATPRGSVNEQFF. The CDR3 region has the DNA TGTGCCGCGACACCCAGGGGATCGGTCAATGAGCAGTTCTTC.